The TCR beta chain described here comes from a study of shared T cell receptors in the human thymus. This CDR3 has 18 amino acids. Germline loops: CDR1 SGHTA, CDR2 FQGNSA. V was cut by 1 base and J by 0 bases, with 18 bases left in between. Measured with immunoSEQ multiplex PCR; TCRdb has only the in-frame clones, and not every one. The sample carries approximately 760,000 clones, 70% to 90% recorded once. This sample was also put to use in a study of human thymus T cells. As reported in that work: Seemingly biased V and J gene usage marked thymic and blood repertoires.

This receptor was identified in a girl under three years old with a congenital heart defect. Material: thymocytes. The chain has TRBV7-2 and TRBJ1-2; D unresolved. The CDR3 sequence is CASSLVLFGGWANYGYTF. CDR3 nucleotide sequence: TGTGCCAGCAGCTTAGTTCTATTCGGAGGGTGGGCTAACTATGGCTACACCTTC.